Listed below are T cell receptor beta chains from one sample, sequenced in a study of immune characterization of retroperitoneal liposarcoma. TCRdb reprocessed the PCR reads with MiXCR, giving one entry per CDR3 protein. There are approximately 7,000 distinct CDR3 sequences in the sample; roughly 30% occur only once, and over 12% lies in the top ten. The sample was blood. All receptors derive from a male donor with retroperitoneal liposarcoma. CDR3s include the opening cysteine and the closing phenylalanine or tryptophan. The order of the fields is D gene, V gene, clone size, J gene, CDR3 protein, CDR3 DNA. The D gene is left open where the match is weak. The size field is filled for only some rows; it gives once, few, many or a size class.

-	TRBV4-1	few	TRBJ2-2	CASSQDPVDGELFF	TGCGCCAGCAGCCAAGATCCGGTTGACGGGGAGCTGTTTTTT
-	TRBV6-5	-	TRBJ1-4	CASSRRTDSRSNEKLFF	TGTGCCAGCAGTAGGCGGACCGACTCCCGGTCTAATGAAAAACTGTTTTTT
TRBD2	TRBV12-3/TRBV12-4	few	TRBJ2-7	CASSPPSGSYEQYF	TGTGCCAGCAGTCCACCTAGCGGGAGCTACGAGCAGTACTTC
TRBD2	TRBV6-8	once	TRBJ2-7	CASSSDGGEQYF	TGTGCCAGCAGTTCGGACGGGGGGGAGCAGTACTTC
-	TRBV7-6	-	TRBJ1-4	CASSPRRGAEKLFF	TGTGCCAGCAGCCCCCGGCGGGGGGCTGAAAAACTGTTTTTT
TRBD2	TRBV10-1	many	TRBJ2-1	CASSESGTSGRARNEQFF	TGCGCCAGCAGTGAGTCCGGGACTAGCGGGAGGGCAAGGAATGAGCAGTTCTTC
-	TRBV6-1	-	TRBJ2-1	CASSESSSSYNEQFF	TGTGCCAGCAGTGAGAGCTCGAGCTCCTACAATGAGCAGTTCTTC
-	TRBV6-1	large	TRBJ2-7	CASSEGGSGYEQYF	TGTGCCAGCAGTGAAGGCGGTAGCGGCTACGAGCAGTACTTC
-	TRBV6-5	-	TRBJ1-2	CASSPPGGTNYGYTF	TGTGCCAGCAGCCCCCCGGGCGGAACCAACTATGGCTACACCTTC
TRBD2	TRBV20-1	few	TRBJ2-2	CSASWPPGLAGGGGAGELFF	TGCAGTGCTAGTTGGCCCCCGGGACTAGCGGGAGGGGGAGGGGCCGGGGAGCTGTTTTTT
TRBD2	TRBV7-8	-	TRBJ2-2	CASSLSGRRTGELFF	TGTGCCAGCAGCTTGAGCGGGAGGAGAACCGGGGAGCTGTTTTTT
-	TRBV4-1	-	TRBJ2-1	CASSQDWRSYNNEQFF	TGCGCCAGCAGCCAAGATTGGCGTAGTTACAACAATGAGCAGTTCTTC
-	TRBV6-1	few	TRBJ2-1	CASSRDNYNEQFF	TGTGCCAGCAGCCGGGACAATTACAATGAGCAGTTCTTC
-	TRBV6-1	few	TRBJ1-5	CASSEKGGRGIDQPQHF	TGTGCCAGCAGTGAAAAGGGGGGGCGCGGAATCGATCAGCCCCAGCATTTT
TRBD2	TRBV12-5	few	TRBJ2-1	CASGFGVAGMDLNEQFF	TGTGCTAGTGGTTTTGGAGTAGCGGGGATGGATTTAAATGAGCAGTTCTTC
-	TRBV12-3/TRBV12-4	medium-sized	TRBJ2-3	CASRYRKRTDTQYF	TGTGCCAGCCGGTACAGGAAACGCACAGATACGCAGTATTTT
-	TRBV6-1	many	TRBJ2-2	CASSWNWGVTGELFF	TGTGCCAGCAGTTGGAATTGGGGGGTCACCGGGGAGCTGTTTTTT